Listed here are 21 T cell receptor beta chains from one sample, sequenced in a study of tumor-infiltrating lymphocytes in primary liver carcinoma. TCR beta cDNA was reverse-transcribed from 500 to 550 ng of total RNA. The reaction used a constant-region primer and ProtoScript II reverse transcriptase. Modified slightly, ARM-PCR produced TCR beta libraries over three nested multiplex PCR rounds. A C-beta reverse primer and TRBV1-TRBV30 forward primers served in each of the first two PCR rounds, at around 10 cycles apiece. Via MiXCR, TCRdb re-called the multiplex PCR reads, giving one row per CDR3 protein. The sample lists roughly 120,000 distinct CDR3 sequences; under 65% were seen once. For each extraction, RNA and DNA were obtained together from roughly 20-30 mg of unsorted bulk tissue. Source material: liver tumor tissue from sampling region 3. Noted subset: tumor region T3, left-lateral pole. The receptors originated from an older woman with primary liver carcinoma and hepatitis B virus infection.

The V and J genes are TRBV7-9 and TRBJ1-2; D remains unclear. V gave up 7 bases and J gave up 9 bases, with 15 bases separating them. Germline lookup yields CDR1 SEHNR and CDR2 FQNEAQ (reference sequence). This CDR3 contains 12 residues. As DNA, the CDR3 is TGTGCCAGCACCCCCCCGATGGGTTGCTACACCTTC. Amino acid sequence: CASTPPMGCYTF.

This clonotype was counted ten times or more. This chain joins TRBV10-2 and TRBJ2-1; tentatively, D is TRBD1 (6 bases). V was cut by 6 bases and J by 12 bases, with 9 bases left in between. Per germline, CDR1 WSHSY and CDR2 SAAADI. The CDR3 totals 10 residues. The DNA for the CDR3 is TGCGCCAGCAGACAGGGTGTGCAGTTCTTC. Protein: CASRQGVQFF.

The count of this clonotype is one. This may come from a read error, since a much larger clone is one base off. This chain links TRBV5-6 with TRBJ1-2; no definite D call. The CDR3 has 13 amino acids. The germline gives CDR1 SGHDT, CDR2 YYEEEE. Trimming pared 3 bases from V and 4 bases from J, leaving 10 bases between. The CDR3, as DNA: TGTGCCAGCAGCTCCAGATTTTCCTATGGCTACACCTTC. It specifies CASSSRFSYGYTF. Using reference TRBV5-6 and TRBJ1-2 for the parts outside the CDR3, the full variable domain is DAGVTQSPTHLIKTRGQQVTLRCSPKSGHDTVSWYQQALGQGPQFIFQYYEEEERQRGNFPDRFSGHQFPNYSSELNVNALLLGDSALYLCASSSRFSYGYTFGSGTRLTVV.

The rearrangement uses TRBV11-2 and TRBJ2-2; D possibly corresponds to TRBD2 (5 bases). The CDR3 runs to 13 residues. CDR1 SGHAT and CDR2 FQNNGV come from the germline V gene. Trimming pared 1 base from V and 13 bases from J, leaving 13 bases between. The chain's CDR3 is CASSLGRTGGLFF. The CDR3, as DNA: TGTGCCAGCAGCTTAGGTAGGACTGGAGGGCTGTTTTTT.

Comment on this clonotype: This CDR3 fails to terminate in the conserved phenylalanine or tryptophan, so it likely reflects a read error. The chain recombines TRBV14 with TRBJ2-1; D unclear. Germline V gene sequence: CDR1 SGHDN, CDR2 FVKESK. V was pared by 1 base and J by 1 base, with 8 bases between. This CDR3 has 15 amino acids. The CDR3 loop is CASSQGTSSYNEQFL. CDR3 coding DNA: TGTGCCAGCAGCCAAGGAACCAGTTCCTACAATGAGCAGTTCCTC.

J is TRBJ2-2 and V is TRBV5-1; D remains ambiguous. Per germline, CDR1 SGHRS and CDR2 YFSETQ. Trimming stripped 6 bases from V and 1 base from J, with 10 bases between. The CDR3 covers 14 residues. CDR3 coding DNA: TGCGCCAGCACCCGGGTGCTGAACACCGGGGAGCTGTTTTTT. This translates into CASTRVLNTGELFF.

This clonotype came up a few times. This may be a read error: a much more frequent sequence differs by one nucleotide. V is TRBV6-5 and J is TRBJ2-3; the D call may be TRBD1 or TRBD2 (5 bases each). Trimming stripped 2 bases from V and 5 bases from J, with 20 bases between. The CDR3 runs 17 residues. Germline lookup yields CDR1 MNHEY and CDR2 SVGAGI. CDR3 residues: CASSYKPWGSGIDTQYF. DNA for the CDR3: TGTGCCAGCAGTTACAAGCCCTGGGGGAGTGGCATAGATACGCAGTATTTT.

In the case of this clonotype: A junction end diverges from the germline sequence, so it may reflect a read error. The chain has TRBV12-3 or TRBV12-4 and TRBJ2-5; 10 bases line up with TRBD2. This CDR3 comprises 16 residues. The CDR3 loop reads CASRTLAGGWGETQYF. CDR3 bases: TGTGCCAGCAGGACTTTAGCGGGGGGTTGGGGAGAGACCCAATACTTC.

Details on this clonotype: An end of the junction does not agree with germline; a read error may underlie this. V and J are TRBV11-2 and TRBJ2-1; D is perhaps TRBD2 (6 bases). Germline CDR1 SGHAT, CDR2 FQNNGV. The CDR3 is made up of 19 amino acids. Written as DNA, the CDR3 is TGTGCCAGCAGCTTAGAATCGGGCAGGAGGGCCTTGACCTACAACGAGCAGTTCTTC. Protein product: CASSLESGRRALTYNEQFF.

Comments on this clonotype: A much larger clone differs by one base, so this may be a read error. The chain has TRBV5-4 and TRBJ1-5; D is unresolved. Germline CDR1 is SGHNT and CDR2 is YYREEE (reference sequence). V was clipped by 0 bases and J by 5 bases, with 3 bases between them. This CDR3 is 12 amino acids long. In DNA form, the CDR3 reads TGTGCCAGCAGCTTGGGCGATCAGCCCCAGCATTTT. Translating it yields CASSLGDQPQHF.

The chain recombines TRBV12-3 or TRBV12-4 with TRBJ2-1, with 8 nucleotides matching TRBD2. The CDR3 sequence is 15 residues long. With V trimmed by 7 bases and J by 7 bases, 12 bases remained unmatched. The CDR3: CASTRARGGYNEQFF. The CDR3 bases are TGTGCCAGCACCCGAGCCCGGGGGGGCTATAATGAGCAGTTCTTC.

This clonotype was detected only once. At one boundary the junction diverges from the germline segment, which might be a read error. The J gene is TRBJ1-1, the V gene TRBV11-2; D uncertain. The CDR3 totals 16 residues. Germline V gene data show CDR1 as SGHAT and CDR2 as FQNNGV. The CDR3: CASNLVGDYRNTEASF. In DNA, the CDR3 is TGTGCCAGCAACTTAGTCGGGGATTACCGGAACACTGAAGCTTCCTTT.

This clonotype was seen ten or more times. The chain joins TRBV29-1 to TRBJ2-7; 10 nucleotides align to TRBD2. The V gene's germline CDR1 is SQVTM and CDR2 ANQGSEA. This CDR3 has 15 amino acids. V gave up 6 bases and J gave up 2 bases; unmatched junction bases: 10. CDR3 DNA: TGCAGCGTCAACATAGCTGGACTAGCGGCCTACGAGCAGTACTTC. Protein sequence: CSVNIAGLAAYEQYF.

Details on this clonotype: One end of the junction is discordant with germline, which a read error may explain. The CDR3 spells CTSSRPENTEAFF. DNA for the CDR3: TGTACCAGCAGCCGACCAGAGAACACTGAAGCTTTCTTT. The gene calls are TRBV4-2 and TRBJ1-1; D unresolved. Per germline, CDR1 LGHNA and CDR2 YNFKEQ. This CDR3 spans 13 amino acids.

As regards this clonotype: Relative to the germline gene, one junction end is altered; a read error may explain this. V gene TRBV29-1 combines with J gene TRBJ2-5, with TRBD1 as a possible D gene (5 bases). The CDR3 is made up of 13 amino acids. Germline-derived CDR1 and CDR2 are SQVTM and ANQGSEA. The CDR3 protein is CSVVPGFQETQYF. In nucleotides, the CDR3 is TGCAGCGTTGTTCCAGGGTTTCAAGAGACCCAGTACTTT.

This clonotype was picked up one time. The junction differs from germline at one of its ends, possibly a read error. The J gene is TRBJ2-1, the V gene TRBV11-2; 14 bases line up with TRBD2. Germline V gene sequence: CDR1 SGHAT, CDR2 FQNNGV. The CDR3 has 18 residues. The CDR3 nucleotides are TGTGCCAGCAGCTCCCCGACTAGCGGGAGGGCCTCCGGCACTGGGCAGTCCTTC. As protein: CASSSPTSGRASGTGQSF.

The rearrangement links TRBV14 to TRBJ2-1; D might be TRBD2 (6 bases). Germline V lookup: CDR1 SGHDN, CDR2 FVKESK. The CDR3 runs to 15 residues. Deletions cut 4 bases from V and 4 bases from J, with 14 bases between. The DNA of the CDR3 is TGTGCCAGCAGCCGGGGCAGGAGGGCGTACAATGAGCAGTTCTTC. It translates to CASSRGRRAYNEQFF. Combining the CDR3 with reference TRBV14 and TRBJ2-1 gives the whole variable domain EAGVTQFPSHSVIEKGQTVTLRCDPISGHDNLYWYRRVMGKEIKFLLHFVKESKQDESGMPNNRFLAERTGGTYSTLKVQPAELEDSGVYFCASSRGRRAYNEQFFGPGTRLTVL.

About this clonotype itself: An end of the junction differs from the germline gene, which may be a read error. The V gene is TRBV11-2, the J gene TRBJ1-2; D gene ambiguous. Germline V gene lookup returns CDR1 SGHAT and CDR2 FQNNGV. This CDR3 has 13 residues. The DNA of the CDR3 is TGTGCCACCAGCTTAGATCGGACCCGTGACTACACTTTC. Its translation: CATSLDRTRDYTF. Supplemented by reference TRBV11-2 and TRBJ1-2, the full variable domain reads EAGVAQSPRYKIIEKRQSVAFWCNPISGHATLYWYQQILGQGPKLLIQFQNNGVVDDSQLPKDRFSAERLKGVDSTLKIQPAKLEDSAVYLCATSLDRTRDYTFGSGTRLTVV.

About this clonotype: One junction end does not reproduce the germline sequence, and a read error may be involved. V gene TRBV10-3 combines with J gene TRBJ1-1, with D tentatively TRBD1 (6 bases). CDR1 and CDR2 (germline): ENHRY, SYGVKD. CDR3 length: 16 residues. The CDR3 nucleotides read TGTGCCATCGGTGACCTCCGTGGGGGGGCGAGCACTGAAGCTTTCTTT. It specifies CAIGDLRGGASTEAFF.

This clonotype was seen at least ten times. The chain joins TRBV10-1 to TRBJ2-1; 9 positions agree with TRBD2. This CDR3 has 15 residues. Germline V gives CDR1 WNHNN, CDR2 SYGVQD (reference sequence). Losses at the gene ends were 5 bases for V and 7 bases for J; bases not matched to a gene: 9. The CDR3 here is CASSPSGIKGNEQFF. Written as DNA, the CDR3 is TGCGCCAGCAGTCCTAGCGGGATCAAGGGGAATGAGCAGTTCTTC.

In this sample, this clonotype turned up once. A junction boundary mismatches the germline segment, possibly from a read error. The J gene is TRBJ2-3, the V gene TRBV11-2; TRBD1 agrees at 7 bases. Germline V gives CDR1 SGHAT, CDR2 FQNNGV. The CDR3 sequence is 14 residues long. CDR3 in amino acids: CARSHEFGTDTPYF. The DNA of the CDR3 is TGTGCCAGAAGCCATGAATTCGGGACAGATACGCCGTATTTT.